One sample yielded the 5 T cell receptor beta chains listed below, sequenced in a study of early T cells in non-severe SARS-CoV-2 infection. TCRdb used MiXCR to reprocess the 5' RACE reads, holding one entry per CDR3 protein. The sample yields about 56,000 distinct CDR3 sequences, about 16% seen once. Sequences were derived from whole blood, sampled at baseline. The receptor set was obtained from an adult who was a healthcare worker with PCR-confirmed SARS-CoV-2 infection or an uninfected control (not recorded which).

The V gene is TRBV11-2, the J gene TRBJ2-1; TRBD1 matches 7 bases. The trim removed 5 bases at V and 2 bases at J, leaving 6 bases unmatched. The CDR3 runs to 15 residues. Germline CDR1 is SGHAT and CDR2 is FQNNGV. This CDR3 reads CASSPPQGAYNEQFF. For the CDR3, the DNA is TGTGCCAGCAGCCCGCCTCAGGGGGCCTACAATGAGCAGTTCTTC.

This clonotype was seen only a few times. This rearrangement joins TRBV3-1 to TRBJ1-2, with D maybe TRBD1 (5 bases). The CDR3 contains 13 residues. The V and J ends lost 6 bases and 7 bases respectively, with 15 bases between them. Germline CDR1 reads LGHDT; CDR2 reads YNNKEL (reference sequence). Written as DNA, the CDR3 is TGTGCCAGCAGTCAACAGCCGACAGTTGGCTACACCTTC. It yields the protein CASSQQPTVGYTF.

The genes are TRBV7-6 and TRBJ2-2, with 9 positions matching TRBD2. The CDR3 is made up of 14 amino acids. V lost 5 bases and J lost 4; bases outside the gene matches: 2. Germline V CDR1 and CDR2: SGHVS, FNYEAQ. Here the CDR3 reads CASSPAGGTGELFF. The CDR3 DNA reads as TGTGCCAGCAGCCCAGCGGGGGGCACCGGGGAGCTGTTTTTT.

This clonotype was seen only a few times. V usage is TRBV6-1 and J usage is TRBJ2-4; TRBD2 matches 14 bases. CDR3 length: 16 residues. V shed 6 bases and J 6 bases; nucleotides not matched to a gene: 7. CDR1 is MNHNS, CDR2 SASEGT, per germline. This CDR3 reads CASRRLAGGPGNIQYF. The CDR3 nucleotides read TGTGCCAGCAGGAGACTAGCGGGAGGGCCGGGAAACATTCAGTACTTC.

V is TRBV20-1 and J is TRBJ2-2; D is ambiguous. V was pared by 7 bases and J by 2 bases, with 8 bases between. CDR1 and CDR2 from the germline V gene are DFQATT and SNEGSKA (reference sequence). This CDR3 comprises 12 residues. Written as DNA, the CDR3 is TGCAGTGTTAAGACAAACACCGGGGAGCTGTTTTTT. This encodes CSVKTNTGELFF.